This T cell receptor beta chain was found in a study of brain T cells in children with intractable seizures. General observations from the study: Only CDR3 sequence similarity suggested viral specificity, without known HCMV serostatus. Pre-surgery blood may have been undersampled, hiding some clones.

About this clone: Antigen specificity is unknown.

Sequencing was limited to surgery cases with top T cell transcript signatures in brain tissue. Before surgery, patients took at least one anti-epileptic drug. The data were produced by immunoSEQ multiplex PCR, yet TCRdb's version contains in-frame clones alone and is incomplete. Here the sample spans fewer than 25,000 clones, 94% being singletons. Looked up from germline, CDR1 is MNHEY and CDR2 is SVGAGI. The CDR3 is 16 amino acids. Losses at the gene ends were 2 bases for V and 7 bases for J; bases not matched to a gene: 7. The sequencing here drew on peripheral blood, taken at surgery. This sequence originates from a boy aged 5 to 17 with focal cortical dysplasia and intractable seizures. This chain links TRBV6-5 with TRBJ2-1; 11 nucleotides match TRBD1. The DNA of the CDR3 is TGTGCCAGCAGTTACGGTGGACAGGGGGCGAGAAATGAGCAGTTCTTC. This gives the protein CASSYGGQGARNEQFF.